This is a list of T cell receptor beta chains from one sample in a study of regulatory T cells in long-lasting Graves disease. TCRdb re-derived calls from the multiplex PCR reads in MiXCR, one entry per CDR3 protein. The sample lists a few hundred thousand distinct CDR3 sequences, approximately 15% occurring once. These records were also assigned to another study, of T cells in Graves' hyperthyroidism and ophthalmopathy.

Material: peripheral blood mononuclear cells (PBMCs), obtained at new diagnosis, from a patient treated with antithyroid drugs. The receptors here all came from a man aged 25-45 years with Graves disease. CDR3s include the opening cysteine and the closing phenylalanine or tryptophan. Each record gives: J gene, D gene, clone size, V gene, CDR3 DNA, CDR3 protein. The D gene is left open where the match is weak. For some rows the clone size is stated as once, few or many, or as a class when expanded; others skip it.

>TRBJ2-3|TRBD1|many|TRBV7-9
TGTGCCAGCAGCAAATCCGACAGGGGGACGAAGACAGATACGCAGTATTTT
CASSKSDRGTKTDTQYF
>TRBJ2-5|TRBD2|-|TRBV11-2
TGTGCCAGCAGCTTATCGGAGCTAGCGGCGTGGAGGTTGGGGAGTTGGTGGGAGACCCAGTACTTC
CASSLSELAAWRLGSWWETQYF
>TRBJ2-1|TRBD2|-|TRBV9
TGTGCCAGCAGCGTGACTAGCGCCAATGAGCAGTTCTTC
CASSVTSANEQFF
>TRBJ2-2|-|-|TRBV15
TGTGCCACCAGCCCGACACTCCACACCGGGGAGCTGTTTTTT
CATSPTLHTGELFF
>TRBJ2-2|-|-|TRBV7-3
TGTGCCAGCGCGAGGGGCGAGAACACCGGGGAGCTGTTTTTT
CASARGENTGELFF
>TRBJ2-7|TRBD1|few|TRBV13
TGTGCCAGCAGCCCCGTCACAGGGGGGAGGTACGAGCAGTACTTC
CASSPVTGGRYEQYF
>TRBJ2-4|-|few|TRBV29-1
TGCAGCGTTGAAGAGACTCGAGCCAAAAACATTCAGTACTTC
CSVEETRAKNIQYF
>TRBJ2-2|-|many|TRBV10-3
TGTGCCATCAGTGAGGGCACCGGGGAGCTGTTTTTT
CAISEGTGELFF
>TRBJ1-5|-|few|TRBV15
TGTGCCACCAGCGATGGACAGTCCTATAGCAATCAGCCCCAGCATTTT
CATSDGQSYSNQPQHF
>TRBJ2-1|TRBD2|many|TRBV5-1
TGCGCCAGCAGCCCGGGACTAGCGGGAGGGAAAAATGAGCAGTTCTTC
CASSPGLAGGKNEQFF
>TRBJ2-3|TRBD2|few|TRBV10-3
TGTGCCATCAGTGCCCCAGAAGCTCAGACTAGCGGAAGCACAGATACGCAGTATTTT
CAISAPEAQTSGSTDTQYF
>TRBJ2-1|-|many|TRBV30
TGTGCCTGGAGTGTACTCCCACCGAGCTCCTACAATGAGCAGTTCTTC
CAWSVLPPSSYNEQFF
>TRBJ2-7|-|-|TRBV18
TGTGCCAGCTCTCAAACTTCGGACAGACTCCTCGGATACGAGCAGTACTTC
CASSQTSDRLLGYEQYF
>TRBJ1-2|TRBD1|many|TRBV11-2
TGTGCCAGCAGCTCGGGGACAGGGGGCGCAGTCCGGGGCTACACCTTC
CASSSGTGGAVRGYTF
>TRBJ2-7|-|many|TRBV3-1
TGTGCCAGCAGCCAAGTGAACCACGAGCAGTACTTC
CASSQVNHEQYF
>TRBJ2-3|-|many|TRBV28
TGTGCCAGCAACGAGGCGGGGAGGATGTCAGGGGGCACAGATACGCAGTATTTT
CASNEAGRMSGGTDTQYF
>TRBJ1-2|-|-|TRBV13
TGTGCCAGCAGCTTATTTAACTATGGCTACACCTTC
CASSLFNYGYTF
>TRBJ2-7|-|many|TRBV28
TGTGCCAGCAGTTTTGGGGACACCCTCGAGCAGTACTTC
CASSFGDTLEQYF
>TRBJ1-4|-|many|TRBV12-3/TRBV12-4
TGTGCCAGCTCGCACCTCATGGAAAAACTGTTTTTT
CASSHLMEKLFF
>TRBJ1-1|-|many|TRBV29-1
TGCAGCGGGGGTCCGGCCAACACTGAAGCTTTCTTT
CSGGPANTEAFF
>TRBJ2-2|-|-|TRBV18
TGTGCCAGCTCCCCGCTAACAGTCACCACCGGGGAGCTGTTTTTT
CASSPLTVTTGELFF
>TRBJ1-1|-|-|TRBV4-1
TGCGCCAGCAGCCAAGATACCCTTTCGGGGATGAACACTGAAGCTTTCTTT
CASSQDTLSGMNTEAFF
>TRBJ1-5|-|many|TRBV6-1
TGTGCCAGCGTACAGCGGTTCACGGTGAGCAATCAGCCCCAGCATTTT
CASVQRFTVSNQPQHF
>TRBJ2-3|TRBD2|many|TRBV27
TGTGCCAGCAGTTTGGGCGGGAGAAGGACAGATACGCAGTATTTT
CASSLGGRRTDTQYF
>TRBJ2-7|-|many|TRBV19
TGTGCCAGTAGACTTGTAGACGGTTCCTACGAGCAGTACTTC
CASRLVDGSYEQYF
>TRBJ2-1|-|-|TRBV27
TGCGGACCAAAACACGACAATGAGCGGTTCTTC
CGPKHDNERFF
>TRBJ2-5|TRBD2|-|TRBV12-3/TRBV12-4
TGTGCCAGCAGCCTGACTAGCGGGAGTAGGTGGGCCCAGTACTTC
CASSLTSGSRWAQYF
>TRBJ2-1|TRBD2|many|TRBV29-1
TGCAGCGTTCCTGGACTAGCGGGAGTTGAGCAGTTCTTC
CSVPGLAGVEQFF
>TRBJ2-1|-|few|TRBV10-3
TGTGCCATCAGTGAGTCACGGGCAAACAATGAGCAGTTCTTC
CAISESRANNEQFF
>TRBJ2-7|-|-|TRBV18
TGTGCCAGCTCACCGAGCCTCGGGGGCGGAATGTACGAGCAGTACTTC
CASSPSLGGGMYEQYF
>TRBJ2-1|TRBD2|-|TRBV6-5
TGTGCCAGCAGTTACTCCTTACTAGCGGGCAATGAGCAGTTCTTC
CASSYSLLAGNEQFF
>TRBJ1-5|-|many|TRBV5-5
TGTGCCAGCAGCTTGGCTAACAGTGAGAGGCCCCAGCATTTT
CASSLANSERPQHF
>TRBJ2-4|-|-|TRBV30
TGTGCCTGGAGTGTACAGGGAGTGAACATTCAGTACTTC
CAWSVQGVNIQYF
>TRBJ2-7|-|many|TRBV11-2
TGTGCCAGCAGACCGTCTAGCTCCTACGAGCAGTACTTC
CASRPSSSYEQYF
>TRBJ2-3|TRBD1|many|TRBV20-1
TGCAGTCCCCGACAGGGGGCCGGCACAGATACGCAGTATTTT
CSPRQGAGTDTQYF
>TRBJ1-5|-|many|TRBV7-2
TGTGCCAGCAGCTCCGGGATGAGCAATCAGCCCCAGCATTTT
CASSSGMSNQPQHF
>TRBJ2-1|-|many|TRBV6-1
TGTGCCAGCCCCTCGGAGTACAGCGGGCCTGTGGAGTTCAATGAGCAGTTCTTC
CASPSEYSGPVEFNEQFF
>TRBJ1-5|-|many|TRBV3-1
TGTGCCAGCAGCCGACAGGTCGGACAGCCCCAGCATTTT
CASSRQVGQPQHF
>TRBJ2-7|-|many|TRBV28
TGTGCCAGCAGCCCCCTACGGTCGGAGCAGTACTTC
CASSPLRSEQYF
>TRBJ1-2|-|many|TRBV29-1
TGCAGCGTTGAAGTGGGGGCTAACTATGGCTACACCTTC
CSVEVGANYGYTF
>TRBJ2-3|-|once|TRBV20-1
TGCAGCGGTACAGGGGAGGAGAGCACAGATACGCAGTATTTT
CSGTGEESTDTQYF
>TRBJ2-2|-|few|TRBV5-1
TGCGCCAGCAGCGTAACCGGGACACGGCCCGGGGAGCTGTTTTTT
CASSVTGTRPGELFF
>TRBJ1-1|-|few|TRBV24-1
TGTGCCAGCTGGGACTCCTCCTGTAGAGGCACTGAAGCTTTCTTT
CASWDSSCRGTEAFF
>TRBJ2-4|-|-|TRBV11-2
TGTGCCAGCAGGGCAATAGTGGGTACCAAAAACATTCAGTACTTC
CASRAIVGTKNIQYF
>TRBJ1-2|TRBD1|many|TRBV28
TGTGCCAGCACCCTCAGGGGGTCTGGTGGCTACACCTTC
CASTLRGSGGYTF
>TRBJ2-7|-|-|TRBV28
TGTGCCAGCAGTGTCCGCCCCTACGAGCAGTACTTC
CASSVRPYEQYF
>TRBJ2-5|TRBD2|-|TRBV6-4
TGTGCCACTTCGCCGGGACTAGCGGGAGTGGAGACCCAGTACTTC
CATSPGLAGVETQYF
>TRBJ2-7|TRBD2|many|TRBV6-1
TGTGCCAGCAGCCCCTTAGGGACTAGCGGGAGGGTCTACGAGCAGTACTTC
CASSPLGTSGRVYEQYF
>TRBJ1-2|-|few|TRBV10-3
TGTGCCACCGGGGCGGGGACGACTAACTATGGCTACACCTTC
CATGAGTTNYGYTF
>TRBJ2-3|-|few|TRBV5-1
TGCGCCAGCAGCTTGGTGGACTCGGTAACAGATACGCAGTATTTT
CASSLVDSVTDTQYF
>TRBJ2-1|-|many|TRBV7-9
TGTGCCAGCAGCTTAGCAGGGCACTACAATGAGCAGTTCTTC
CASSLAGHYNEQFF
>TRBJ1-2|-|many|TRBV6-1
TGTGCCAGCAGTGAGGCGCCGGGACGGGGCTATGGCTACACCTTC
CASSEAPGRGYGYTF
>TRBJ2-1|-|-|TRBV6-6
TGTGCCAGCAGTTACTCGAGTGCGAATGAGCAGTTCTTC
CASSYSSANEQFF
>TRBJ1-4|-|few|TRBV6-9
TGTGCCAGCAGTTACAGAGGGAGTAAAAGTGAAAAACTGTTTTTT
CASSYRGSKSEKLFF
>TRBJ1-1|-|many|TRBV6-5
TGTGCCAGCAGTTATTTGTCTGGGGCCGCGAACACTGAAGCTTTCTTT
CASSYLSGAANTEAFF
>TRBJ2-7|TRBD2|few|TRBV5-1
TGCGCCAGCAGCTTAGCGGGAGGTTCCGAGCAGTACTTC
CASSLAGGSEQYF
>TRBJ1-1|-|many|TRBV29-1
TGCAGCGCCGAACTCACGGCGAACACTGAAGCTTTCTTT
CSAELTANTEAFF